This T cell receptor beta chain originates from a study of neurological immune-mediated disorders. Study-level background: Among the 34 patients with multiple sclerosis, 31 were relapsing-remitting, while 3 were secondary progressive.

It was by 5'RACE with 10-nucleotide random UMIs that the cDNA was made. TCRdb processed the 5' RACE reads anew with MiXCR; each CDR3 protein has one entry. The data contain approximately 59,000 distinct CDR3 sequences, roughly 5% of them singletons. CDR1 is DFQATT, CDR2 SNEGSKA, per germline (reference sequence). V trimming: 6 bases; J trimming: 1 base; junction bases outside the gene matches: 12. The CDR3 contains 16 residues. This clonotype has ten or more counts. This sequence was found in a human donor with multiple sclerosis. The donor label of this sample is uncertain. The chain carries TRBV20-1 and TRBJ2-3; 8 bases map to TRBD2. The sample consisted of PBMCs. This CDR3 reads CSAPRSGRGGTDTQYF. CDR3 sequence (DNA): TGCAGTGCCCCTAGGTCGGGGCGGGGGGGCACAGATACGCAGTATTTT.